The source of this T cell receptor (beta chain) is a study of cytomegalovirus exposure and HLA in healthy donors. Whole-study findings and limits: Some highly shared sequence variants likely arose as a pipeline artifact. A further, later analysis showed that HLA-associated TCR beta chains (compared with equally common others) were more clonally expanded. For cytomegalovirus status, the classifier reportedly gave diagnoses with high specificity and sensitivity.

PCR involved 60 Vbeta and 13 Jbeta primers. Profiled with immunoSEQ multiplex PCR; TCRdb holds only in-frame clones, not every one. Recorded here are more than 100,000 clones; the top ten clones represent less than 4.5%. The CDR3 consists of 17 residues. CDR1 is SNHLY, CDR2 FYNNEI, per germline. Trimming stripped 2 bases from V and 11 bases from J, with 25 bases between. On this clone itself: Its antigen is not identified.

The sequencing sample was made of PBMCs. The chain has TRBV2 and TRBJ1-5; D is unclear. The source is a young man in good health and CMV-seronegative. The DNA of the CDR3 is TGTGCCAGCAGTGAATCAGTTATAGGCCTAGTTCCTGGGTCCCAGCATTTT. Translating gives CASSESVIGLVPGSQHF.